Below are 7 T cell receptor beta chains sequenced from a single sample in a study of T cell repertoires in cytomegalovirus infection (dated by TCRdb to the late 2010s). The sample was run on an Illumina HiSeq 1500. TCRdb's own reprocessing of the public reads used fastp at Q25 and MiXCR and kept productive beta chains. Under each unique CDR3 protein, matching rows form one entry showing the most common genes and DNA. The sample table holds roughly 990,000 distinct CDR3 sequences, of which approximately 33% were seen once. The ten largest clonotypes hold under 15% of the sample. The antigens for these receptors are not known. The treatment or condition label on this specimen signifies: in vitro stimulation with specific CMV peptide epitopes to enrich CMV-specific T cells. The sequencing here drew on cultured CD8+ T cells from PBMCs, taken from culture after CMV antigen stimulation. All receptors derive from a human donor in good health (CMV status not recorded). Some clones in this sample may be carry-over from other donors' samples.

As regards this clonotype: The junction does not match germline at one end; this may be a read error. The V and J genes are TRBV7-9 and TRBJ2-1, with TRBD2 as a possible D gene (6 bases). This CDR3 is built from 15 residues. Looked up from germline, CDR1 is SEHNR and CDR2 is FQNEAQ (reference sequence). The CDR3 nucleotides read TGTACCAGCAGCTTAGTAGCGGAGTACTACAATGAGCAGTTCTTC. Encoded protein: CTSSLVAEYYNEQFF.

This chain's CDR3 is CASSGTSGPWEVKQYF. CDR3 in DNA: TGTGCCAGCAGTGGGACTAGCGGGCCTTGGGAGGTCAAGCAGTACTTC. The chain recombines TRBV6-1 with TRBJ2-7; TRBD2 matches at 11 bases. CDR1 is MNHNS, CDR2 SASEGT, per germline. V trimming: 4 bases; J trimming: 8 bases; junction bases outside the gene matches: 13. The CDR3 consists of 16 residues.

This chain connects TRBV28 to TRBJ1-1, with a possible D match to TRBD1 (6 bases). The germline V gene encodes CDR1 MDHEN and CDR2 SYDVKM. The CDR3 spans 14 residues. V lost 3 bases and J lost 5, with 13 bases in between. In nucleotides, the CDR3 is TGTGCCAGCAGTTTTTGGGGGGCTCGTACTGAAGCTTTCTTT. Its protein is CASSFWGARTEAFF.

This clonotype has just a few counts. The chain combines TRBV19 with TRBJ1-5; D is undetermined. There are 13 residues in the CDR3. The V end was cut by 9 bases, the J end by 1 base, with 10 bases between. Germline V gives CDR1 LNHDA, CDR2 SQIVND (reference sequence). In DNA form, the CDR3 reads TGTGCCAGCGACCAGGACAGCAATCAGCCCCAGCATTTT. Protein: CASDQDSNQPQHF.

The rearrangement joins TRBV28 to TRBJ2-5, with unresolved D. Germline V gene lookup returns CDR1 MDHEN and CDR2 SYDVKM. The CDR3 runs 16 residues. The germline V and J ends were trimmed by 2 bases and 1 base, with 14 bases remaining between them. This CDR3 is CASSLQATPTQETQYF. DNA of the CDR3: TGTGCCAGCAGTTTACAGGCCACGCCGACCCAAGAGACCCAGTACTTC.

Many counts were recorded for this clonotype. The chain uses TRBV7-2 and TRBJ1-2, with 9 bases aligning to TRBD1. V lost 5 bases, J lost 4 bases, and 14 bases stayed unmatched. In germline, CDR1 is SGHTA, CDR2 FQGNSA. The CDR3 runs to 17 residues. Here the CDR3 DNA reads TGTGCCAGCAGCGGATTCCGGACAGGGGCCAGCTCCTATGGCTACACCTTC. This encodes CASSGFRTGASSYGYTF. The full variable domain, rest sourced from reference TRBV7-2 and TRBJ1-2, is GAGVSQSPSNKVTEKGKDVELRCDPISGHTALYWYRQSLGQGLEFLIYFQGNSAPDKSGLPSDRFSAERTGGSVSTLTIQRTQQEDSAVYLCASSGFRTGASSYGYTFGSGTRLTVV.

The genes are TRBV6-2 or TRBV6-3 and TRBJ2-7; 13 bases align to TRBD2. V gave up 6 bases and J gave up 2 bases; unmatched junction bases: 7. Germline V gene lookup returns CDR1 MNHEY and CDR2 SVGEGT. The CDR3 has 16 amino acids. CDR3 DNA: TGTGCCAGCAGCCCGACTAGCGGGGGGTTTCCCTACGAGCAGTACGTC. Translating gives CASSPTSGGFPYEQYV.